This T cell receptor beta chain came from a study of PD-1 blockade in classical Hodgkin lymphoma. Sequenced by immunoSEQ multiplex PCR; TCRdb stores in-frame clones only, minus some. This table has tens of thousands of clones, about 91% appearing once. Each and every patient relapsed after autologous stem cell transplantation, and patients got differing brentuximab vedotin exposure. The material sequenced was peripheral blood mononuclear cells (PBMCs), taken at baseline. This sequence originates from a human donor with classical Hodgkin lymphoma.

The CDR3 DNA reads as TGTGCCAGCAGTGAAGGATGGACAGGGGGCCCCTACGAGCAGTACTTC. This translates into CASSEGWTGGPYEQYF. The rearrangement joins TRBV2 to TRBJ2-5; TRBD1 aligns across 11 bases. Judging by the DNA end, TRBJ2-7 fits better; the J call may be wrong. From germline, CDR1 is SNHLY and CDR2 FYNNEI. The CDR3 totals 16 residues.